The 16 T cell receptor beta chains below all came from one sample that was sequenced in a study of cytomegalovirus exposure and HLA in healthy donors. The PCR contained 60 Vbeta and 13 Jbeta primers. Repertoires were generated with immunoSEQ multiplex PCR, while TCRdb's copy carries only in-frame clones and drops some. The sample contains about 160,000 clones, about four fifths of which appear only once. Sequenced: PBMCs. The origin of the receptors is a man aged 25-45 years in good health and CMV-seronegative.

The chain recombines TRBV27 with TRBJ2-1; 10 bases match TRBD2. CDR1 is MNHEY and CDR2 is SMNVEV in the germline V gene (reference sequence). CDR3 length equals 14 residues. J lost 8 bases, V lost 9 bases, and 10 bases had no gene match. This CDR3 reads CASKRGGRFDEQFF. The DNA of the CDR3 is TGTGCCAGTAAGCGGGGGGGCCGTTTTGATGAGCAGTTCTTC.

The chain uses TRBV11-2 and TRBJ1-4; 7 bases are a match to TRBD1. V lost 5 bases, J lost 5 bases, and 5 bases stayed unmatched. The CDR3 is 14 amino acids. Germline values: CDR1 SGHAT, CDR2 FQNNGV. The CDR3 bases are TGTGCCAGCAGCCCAGGGGGGCGGAATGAAAAACTGTTTTTT. This sequence encodes CASSPGGRNEKLFF.

V usage is TRBV7-3 and J usage is TRBJ2-1; possible D gene TRBD2, 5 bases. CDR3 length: 15 amino acids. Trimming shortened V by 2 bases and J by 10 bases, and 18 bases separated the two germline ends. Germline V gives CDR1 SGHTA, CDR2 FQGTGA. The CDR3 nucleotides are TGTGCCAGCAGCTTAGGCCAATGGACTGGAGAAGAGCAGTTCTTC. Translated: CASSLGQWTGEEQFF.

With regard to this clone: The germline gene is not matched at one end of the junction; a read error may be the cause. V is TRBV7-9 and J is TRBJ2-1, with D unclear. Germline lookup yields CDR1 SEHNR and CDR2 FQNEAQ (reference sequence). The CDR3 length is 12 residues. In DNA, the CDR3 is TGTTCCAGCAGCTCCACAGTCAATGAGCAGTTCTTC. This translates into CSSSSTVNEQFF.

DNA for the CDR3: TGTGCCACCAGCAGTCTTTACAGGGGCGAGCAAGGAAACACCATATATTTT. Protein: CATSSLYRGEQGNTIYF. The chain combines TRBV15 with TRBJ1-3, with 7 bases matching TRBD1. This CDR3 comprises 17 residues. Losses at the gene ends were 3 bases for V and 4 bases for J; bases not matched to a gene: 12. CDR1 is LNHNV, CDR2 YYDKDF, per germline (reference sequence). Based on the CDR3 plus reference TRBV15 and TRBJ1-3, the full variable domain is DAMVIQNPRYQVTQFGKPVTLSCSQTLNHNVMYWYQQKSSQAPKLLFHYYDKDFNNEADTPDNFQSRRPNTSFCFLDIRSPGLGDTAMYLCATSSLYRGEQGNTIYFGEGSWLTVV.

CDR3 sequence reads: CASSTTGDQPQHF. The CDR3 DNA follows: TGTGCCAGCAGCACGACAGGTGATCAGCCCCAGCATTTT. This chain uses TRBV6-1 with TRBJ1-5; D possibly corresponds to TRBD1 (6 bases). This CDR3 is 13 amino acids long. CDR1 is MNHNS and CDR2 is SASEGT in the germline V gene. Trimming cost V 6 bases and J 5 bases, with 11 bases left between them.

This chain connects TRBV18 to TRBJ1-1, with D perhaps matching TRBD1 (5 bases). The CDR3 has 16 residues. Germline values: CDR1 KGHSH, CDR2 LQKENI. V was shortened by 3 bases and J by 1 base, with 15 bases between the two germline ends. The chain's CDR3 is CASSPRGTSGNTEAFF. Here the CDR3 DNA reads TGTGCCAGCTCACCCCGCGGGACGTCGGGGAACACTGAAGCTTTCTTT.

This clone has just a few counts. This chain uses TRBV7-9 with TRBJ2-2; 9 bases fit TRBD2. The trim removed 1 base at V and 3 bases at J, leaving 12 bases unmatched. Germline assignment: CDR1 SEHNR and CDR2 FQNEAQ (reference sequence). The CDR3 runs to 19 residues. The CDR3 nucleotides read TGTGCCAGCAGCTTAGACGAGGCTAGCGGGATGGAAGACACCGGGGAGCTGTTTTTT. Protein: CASSLDEASGMEDTGELFF.

The rearrangement uses TRBV11-2 and TRBJ2-5; D possibly corresponds to TRBD2 (5 bases). Trimming removed 3 bases at V and 5 bases at J, with 13 bases between. Germline V CDR1 and CDR2: SGHAT, FQNNGV. CDR3 length: 14 amino acids. DNA of the CDR3: TGTGCCAGCAGCTTCGGACGGGCGGGCGAGACCCAGTACTTC. Translated: CASSFGRAGETQYF.

This chain joins TRBV7-2 and TRBJ1-2; 10 bases agree with TRBD1. The germline V gene encodes CDR1 SGHTA and CDR2 FQGNSA. The CDR3 consists of 16 residues. V was clipped by 2 bases and J by 2 bases; unmatched bases: 5. The CDR3 DNA follows: TGTGCCAGCAGCTTATCCGGGACAGGGGCCAACTATGGCTACACCTTC. It is translated as CASSLSGTGANYGYTF.

The J gene is TRBJ1-3, the V gene TRBV11-2; D is unclear. This CDR3 region has 12 residues. In germline, CDR1 is SGHAT, CDR2 FQNNGV. V lost 2 bases and J 7 bases, leaving 6 bases between the germline ends. DNA for the CDR3: TGTGCCAGCAGCTTAATAAGCAACACCATATATTTT. It yields the protein CASSLISNTIYF.

The V call is TRBV2, the J call TRBJ1-5; 8 bases line up with TRBD1. The ends lost 5 bases at V and 0 bases at J; junction bases unmatched: 6. Germline CDR1 is SNHLY and CDR2 is FYNNEI. The length of the CDR3 is 16 residues. The CDR3 region is CASSPPGGNSNQPQHF. The DNA for the CDR3 is TGTGCCAGCAGTCCTCCAGGGGGCAATAGCAATCAGCCCCAGCATTTT.

The rearrangement links TRBV11-2 to TRBJ1-1; 11 nucleotides agree with TRBD1. The CDR3 runs to 17 residues. The V gene end was trimmed by 1 base and the J gene end by 5 bases; junction bases not matched to a gene: 9. The germline V gene encodes CDR1 SGHAT and CDR2 FQNNGV. The CDR3 DNA sequence: TGTGCCAGCAGCTTAGGTTTCGGGACAGGGGGAGGTACTGAAGCTTTCTTT. Its translation: CASSLGFGTGGGTEAFF.

The chain has TRBV28 and TRBJ2-7; weak D call: TRBD1 (6 bases). CDR1 is MDHEN, CDR2 SYDVKM, per germline. With 7 bases removed from V and 6 bases from J, the gap between germline ends came to 19 bases. The CDR3 extends over 14 amino acids. The CDR3 spells CASTLAGAGVEQYF. CDR3 nucleotide sequence: TGTGCCAGCACCCTGGCCGGGGCAGGGGTCGAGCAGTACTTC.

V and J are TRBV30 and TRBJ1-1; D remains ambiguous. This CDR3 is 14 amino acids long. The germline V and J ends were trimmed by 5 bases and 1 base, with 14 bases remaining between them. CDR1 GTSNPN and CDR2 SVGIG come from the germline V gene (reference sequence). Written as DNA, the CDR3 is TGTGCCTGGGCCCCCAAAGGAGCGAACACTGAAGCTTTCTTT. Its protein product is CAWAPKGANTEAFF.

The chain combines TRBV27 with TRBJ1-4, with D possibly TRBD1 on 6 matching bases. CDR1 is MNHEY, CDR2 SMNVEV, per germline (reference sequence). The CDR3 has 14 amino acids. V lost 0 bases, J lost 7 bases, and 9 bases lay in between. CDR3 in DNA: TGTGCCAGCAGTTTATCACCCAGGGGTGAAAAACTGTTTTTT. Its protein is CASSLSPRGEKLFF.